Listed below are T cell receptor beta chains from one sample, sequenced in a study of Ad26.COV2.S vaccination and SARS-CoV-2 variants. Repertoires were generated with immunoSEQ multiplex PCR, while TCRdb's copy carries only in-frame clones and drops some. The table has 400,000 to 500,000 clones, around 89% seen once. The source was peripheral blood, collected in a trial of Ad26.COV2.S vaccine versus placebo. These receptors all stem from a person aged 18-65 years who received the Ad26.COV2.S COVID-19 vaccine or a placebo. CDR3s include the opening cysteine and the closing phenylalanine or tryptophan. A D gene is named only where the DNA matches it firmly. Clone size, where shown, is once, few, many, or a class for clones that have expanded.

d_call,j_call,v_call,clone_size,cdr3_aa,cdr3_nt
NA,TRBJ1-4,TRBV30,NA,CAWSVGGRTTNEKLFF,TGTGCCTGGAGTGTGGGGGGTCGGACTACTAATGAAAAACTGTTTTTT
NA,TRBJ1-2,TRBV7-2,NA,CASSLGTGPDGYTF,TGTGCCAGCAGCTTAGGAACAGGGCCCGATGGCTACACCTTC
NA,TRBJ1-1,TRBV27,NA,CASSWGQWTEAFF,TGTGCCAGCAGTTGGGGGCAGTGGACTGAAGCTTTCTTT
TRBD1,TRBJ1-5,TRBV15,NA,CATSRDRDRSNQPQHF,TGTGCCACCAGCAGAGATCGGGACAGGAGCAATCAGCCCCAGCATTTT
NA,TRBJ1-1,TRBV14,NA,CASSHNRNTEAFF,TGTGCCAGCAGCCACAACAGGAACACTGAAGCTTTCTTT
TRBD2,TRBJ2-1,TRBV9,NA,CASSSGLARNEQFF,TGTGCCAGCAGCTCGGGACTAGCACGTAATGAGCAGTTCTTC
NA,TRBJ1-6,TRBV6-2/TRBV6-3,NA,CASSRRSSYNSPLHF,TGTGCCAGCAGTCGTAGAAGCTCCTATAATTCACCCCTCCACTTT
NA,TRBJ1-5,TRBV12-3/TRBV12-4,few,CASSLNSNQPQHF,TGTGCCAGCAGCTTAAATAGCAATCAGCCCCAGCATTTT
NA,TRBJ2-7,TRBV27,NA,CASSLSEGVGYEQYF,TGTGCCAGCAGTTTATCGGAGGGAGTAGGCTACGAGCAGTACTTC
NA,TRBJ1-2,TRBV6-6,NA,CASSLLTGIYGYTF,TGTGCCAGCAGTCTCCTTACAGGGATCTATGGCTACACCTTC
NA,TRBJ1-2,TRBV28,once,CASSLRATPSYTF,TGTGCCAGCAGTTTAAGGGCAACGCCTAGCTACACCTTC
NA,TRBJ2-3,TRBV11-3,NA,CASSRGFSTDTQYF,TGTGCCAGCAGTCGGGGGTTTAGCACAGATACGCAGTATTTT
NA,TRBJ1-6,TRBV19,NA,CASTLGPYNSPLHF,TGTGCCAGTACCCTGGGGCCGTATAATTCACCCCTCCACTTT
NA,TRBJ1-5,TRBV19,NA,CASSGGTRGGNQPQHF,TGTGCCAGTAGTGGAGGTACCCGGGGGGGGAATCAGCCCCAGCATTTT
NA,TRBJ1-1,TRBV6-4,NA,CASSSAANTEAFF,TGTGCCAGCAGTTCGGCCGCGAACACTGAAGCTTTCTTT
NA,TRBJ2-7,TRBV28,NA,CASSFRRSEQYF,TGTGCCAGCAGTTTCCGGCGGAGCGAGCAGTACTTC
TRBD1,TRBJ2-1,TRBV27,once,CASSYTGTGGVPYNEQFF,TGTGCCAGCAGTTACACCGGGACAGGGGGAGTCCCCTACAATGAGCAGTTCTTC
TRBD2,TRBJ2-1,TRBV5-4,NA,CASSLSTGGSNNEQFF,TGTGCCAGCAGCTTGTCTACCGGGGGGTCAAACAATGAGCAGTTCTTC
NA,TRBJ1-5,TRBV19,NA,CASSIGQGGRGNQPQHF,TGTGCCAGTAGTATCGGTCAGGGAGGTCGTGGCAATCAGCCCCAGCATTTT
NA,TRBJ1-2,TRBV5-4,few,CASSLQGSYGYTF,TGTGCCAGCAGCTTGCAAGGGTCCTATGGCTACACCTTC
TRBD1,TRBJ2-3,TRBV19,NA,CASSFAGQAMVTQYF,TGTGCCAGTAGTTTCGCGGGACAGGCGATGGTTACGCAGTATTTT
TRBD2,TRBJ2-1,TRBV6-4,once,CASSDASGGYNEQFF,TGTGCCAGCAGTGATGCGAGCGGGGGGTACAATGAGCAGTTCTTC